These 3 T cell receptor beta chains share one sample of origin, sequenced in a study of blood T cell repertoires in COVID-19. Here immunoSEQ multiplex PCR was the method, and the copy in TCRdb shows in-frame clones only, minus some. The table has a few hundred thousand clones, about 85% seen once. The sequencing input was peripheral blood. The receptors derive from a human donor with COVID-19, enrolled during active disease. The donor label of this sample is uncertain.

The CDR3 DNA is TGTGCCAGCAGTTTACTTGGGGCTGCGGGCAATCAGCCCCAGCATTTT. Amino acids: CASSLLGAAGNQPQHF. V and J are TRBV27 and TRBJ1-5; tentatively, D is TRBD1 (5 bases). Looked up from germline, CDR1 is MNHEY and CDR2 is SMNVEV (reference sequence). The germline V and J ends were trimmed by 2 bases and 2 bases, with 13 bases remaining between them. The CDR3 extends over 16 amino acids.

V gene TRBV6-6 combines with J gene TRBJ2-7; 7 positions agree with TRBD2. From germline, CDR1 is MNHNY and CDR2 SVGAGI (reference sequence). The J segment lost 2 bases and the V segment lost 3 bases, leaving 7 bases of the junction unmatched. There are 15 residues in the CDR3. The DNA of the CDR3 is TGTGCCAGCAGTTATGGGGGGGTCCCCACCTACGAGCAGTACTTC. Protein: CASSYGGVPTYEQYF.

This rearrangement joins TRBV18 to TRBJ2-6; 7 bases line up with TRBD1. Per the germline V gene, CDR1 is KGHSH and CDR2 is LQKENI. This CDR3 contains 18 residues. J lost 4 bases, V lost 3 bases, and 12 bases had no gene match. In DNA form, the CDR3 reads TGTGCCAGCTCACCTTTCCCAAACAGGGGCTCAGGGGCCAACGTCCTGACTTTC. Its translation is CASSPFPNRGSGANVLTF.